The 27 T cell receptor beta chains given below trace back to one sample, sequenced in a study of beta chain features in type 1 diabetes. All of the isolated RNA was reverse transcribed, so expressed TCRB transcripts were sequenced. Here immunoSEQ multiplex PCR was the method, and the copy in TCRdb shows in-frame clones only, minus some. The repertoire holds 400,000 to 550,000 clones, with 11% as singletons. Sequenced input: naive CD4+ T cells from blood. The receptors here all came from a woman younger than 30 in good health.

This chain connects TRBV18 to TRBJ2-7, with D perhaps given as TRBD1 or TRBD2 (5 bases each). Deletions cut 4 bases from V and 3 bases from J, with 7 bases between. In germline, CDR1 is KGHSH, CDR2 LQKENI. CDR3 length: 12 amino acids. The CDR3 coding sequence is TGTGCCAGCTCACGGGACCACTACGAGCAGTACTTC. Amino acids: CASSRDHYEQYF.

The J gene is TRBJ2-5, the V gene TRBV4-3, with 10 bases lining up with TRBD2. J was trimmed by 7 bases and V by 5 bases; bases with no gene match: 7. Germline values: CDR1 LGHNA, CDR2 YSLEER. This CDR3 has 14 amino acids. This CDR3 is CASSSLAGVGTQYF. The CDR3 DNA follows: TGCGCCAGCAGCAGTCTAGCGGGGGTGGGGACCCAGTACTTC.

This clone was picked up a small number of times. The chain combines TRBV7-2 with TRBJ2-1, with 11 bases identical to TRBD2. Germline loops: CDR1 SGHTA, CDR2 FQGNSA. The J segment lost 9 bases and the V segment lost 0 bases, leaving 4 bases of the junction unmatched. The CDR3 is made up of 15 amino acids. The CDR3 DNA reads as TGTGCCAGCAGCTTAGCACTAGCGGGAGTTGGTGAGCAGTTCTTC. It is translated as CASSLALAGVGEQFF. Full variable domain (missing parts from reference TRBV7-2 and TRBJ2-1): GAGVSQSPSNKVTEKGKDVELRCDPISGHTALYWYRQSLGQGLEFLIYFQGNSAPDKSGLPSDRFSAERTGGSVSTLTIQRTQQEDSAVYLCASSLALAGVGEQFFGPGTRLTVL.

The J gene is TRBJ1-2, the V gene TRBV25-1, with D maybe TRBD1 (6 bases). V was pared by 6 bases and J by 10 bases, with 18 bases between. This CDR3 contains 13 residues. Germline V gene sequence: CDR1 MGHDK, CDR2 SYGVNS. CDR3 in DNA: TGTGCCAGCAGATATACAGGGCGCGGCGACTACACCTTC. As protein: CASRYTGRGDYTF.

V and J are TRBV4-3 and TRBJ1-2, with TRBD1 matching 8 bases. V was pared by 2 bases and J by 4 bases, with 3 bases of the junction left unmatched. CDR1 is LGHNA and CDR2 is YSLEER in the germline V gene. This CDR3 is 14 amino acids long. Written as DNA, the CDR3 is TGCGCCAGCAGCCAAACCGGGACAGGCTATGGCTACACCTTC. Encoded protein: CASSQTGTGYGYTF.

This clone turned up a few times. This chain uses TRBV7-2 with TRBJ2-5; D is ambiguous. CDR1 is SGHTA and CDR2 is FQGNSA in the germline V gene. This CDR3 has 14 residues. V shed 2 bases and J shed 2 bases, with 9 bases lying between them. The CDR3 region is CASSLSTSQETQYF. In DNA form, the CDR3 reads TGTGCCAGCAGCTTATCCACATCACAAGAGACCCAGTACTTC.

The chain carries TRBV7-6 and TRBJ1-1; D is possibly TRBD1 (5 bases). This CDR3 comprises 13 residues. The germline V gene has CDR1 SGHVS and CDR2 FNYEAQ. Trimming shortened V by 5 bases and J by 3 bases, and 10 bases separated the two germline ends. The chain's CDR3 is CASSARGDTEAFF. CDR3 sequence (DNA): TGTGCCAGCAGCGCGCGGGGGGACACTGAAGCTTTCTTT.

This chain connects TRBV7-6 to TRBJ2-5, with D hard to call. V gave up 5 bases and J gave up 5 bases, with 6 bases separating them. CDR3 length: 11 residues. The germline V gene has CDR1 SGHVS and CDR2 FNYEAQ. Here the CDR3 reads CASSAKETQYF. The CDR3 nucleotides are TGTGCCAGCAGCGCCAAGGAGACCCAGTACTTC.

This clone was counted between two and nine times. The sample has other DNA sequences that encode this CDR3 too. The CDR3 DNA reads as TGTGCCTGGCGAACTAGCGGGGCCTACGAGCAGTACTTC. Translating it yields CAWRTSGAYEQYF. The V gene is TRBV30, the J gene TRBJ2-7; 10 nucleotides match TRBD2. Germline V gene sequence: CDR1 GTSNPN, CDR2 SVGIG (reference sequence). This CDR3 has 13 amino acids. V was clipped by 5 bases and J by 2 bases; unmatched bases: 3.

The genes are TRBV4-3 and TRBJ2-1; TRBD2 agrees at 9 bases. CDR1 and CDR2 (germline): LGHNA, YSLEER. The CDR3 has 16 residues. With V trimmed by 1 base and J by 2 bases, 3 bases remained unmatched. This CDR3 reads CASSQARLAAYNEQFF. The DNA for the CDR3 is TGCGCCAGCAGCCAAGCGAGACTAGCGGCCTACAATGAGCAGTTCTTC.

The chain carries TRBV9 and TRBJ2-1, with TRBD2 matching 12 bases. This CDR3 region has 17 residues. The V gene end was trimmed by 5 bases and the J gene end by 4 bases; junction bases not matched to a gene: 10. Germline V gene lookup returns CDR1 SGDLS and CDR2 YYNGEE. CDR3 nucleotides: TGTGCCAGCAGGCCTTGGGGGCTAGCGGGAGGGTACAATGAGCAGTTCTTC. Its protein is CASRPWGLAGGYNEQFF.

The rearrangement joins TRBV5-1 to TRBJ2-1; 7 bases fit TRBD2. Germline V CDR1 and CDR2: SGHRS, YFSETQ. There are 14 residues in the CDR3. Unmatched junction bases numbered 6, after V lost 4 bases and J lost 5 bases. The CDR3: CASSRGDVNNEQFF. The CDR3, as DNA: TGCGCCAGCAGCCGGGGGGACGTCAACAATGAGCAGTTCTTC. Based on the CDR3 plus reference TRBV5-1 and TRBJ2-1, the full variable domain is KAGVTQTPRYLIKTRGQQVTLSCSPISGHRSVSWYQQTPGQGLQFLFEYFSETQRNKGNFPGRFSGRQFSNSRSEMNVSTLELGDSALYLCASSRGDVNNEQFFGPGTRLTVL.

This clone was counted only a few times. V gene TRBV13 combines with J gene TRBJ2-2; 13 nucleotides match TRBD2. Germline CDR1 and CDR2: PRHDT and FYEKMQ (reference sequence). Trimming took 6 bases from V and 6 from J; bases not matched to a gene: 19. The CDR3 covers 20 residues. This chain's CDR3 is CASRPWGLGLAGVGPGELFF. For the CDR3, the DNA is TGTGCCAGCAGACCTTGGGGCCTAGGACTAGCGGGAGTAGGCCCCGGGGAGCTGTTTTTT.

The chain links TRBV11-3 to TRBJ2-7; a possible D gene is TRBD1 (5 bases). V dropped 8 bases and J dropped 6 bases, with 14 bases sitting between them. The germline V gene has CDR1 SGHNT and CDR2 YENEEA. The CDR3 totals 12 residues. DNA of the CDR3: TGTGCCAGCCGAGACAGCCTCTTCGAGCAGTACTTC. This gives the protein CASRDSLFEQYF.

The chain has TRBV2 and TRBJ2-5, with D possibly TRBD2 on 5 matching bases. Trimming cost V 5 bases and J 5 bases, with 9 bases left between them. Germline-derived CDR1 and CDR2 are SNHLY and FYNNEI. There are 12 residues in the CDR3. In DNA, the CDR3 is TGTGCCAGCAGTTGGGGAGTTGAGACCCAGTACTTC. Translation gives CASSWGVETQYF.

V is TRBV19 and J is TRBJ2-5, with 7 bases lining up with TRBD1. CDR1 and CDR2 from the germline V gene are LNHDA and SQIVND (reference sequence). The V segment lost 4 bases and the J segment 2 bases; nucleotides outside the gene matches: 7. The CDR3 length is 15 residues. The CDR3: CASSSYRGRQETQYF. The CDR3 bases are TGTGCCAGTAGTAGCTACAGGGGTAGGCAAGAGACCCAGTACTTC.

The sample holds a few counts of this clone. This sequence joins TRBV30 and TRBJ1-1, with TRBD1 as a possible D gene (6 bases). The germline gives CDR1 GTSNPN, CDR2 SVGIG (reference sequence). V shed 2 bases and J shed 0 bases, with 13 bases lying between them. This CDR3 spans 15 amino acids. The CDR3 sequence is CAWSYRGRMNTEAFF. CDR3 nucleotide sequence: TGTGCCTGGAGTTACCGGGGGCGGATGAACACTGAAGCTTTCTTT.

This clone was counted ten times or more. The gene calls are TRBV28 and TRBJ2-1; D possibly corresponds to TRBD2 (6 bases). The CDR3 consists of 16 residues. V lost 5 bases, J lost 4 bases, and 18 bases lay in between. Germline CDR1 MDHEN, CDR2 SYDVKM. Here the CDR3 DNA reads TGTGCCAGCAGTCCAGCAGGAGGGCAGCAATACAATGAGCAGTTCTTC. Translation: CASSPAGGQQYNEQFF.

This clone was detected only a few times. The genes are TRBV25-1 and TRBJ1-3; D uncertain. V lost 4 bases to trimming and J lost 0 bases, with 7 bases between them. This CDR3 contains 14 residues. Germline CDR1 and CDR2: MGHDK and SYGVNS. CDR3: CASSVPSSGNTIYF. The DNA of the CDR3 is TGTGCCAGCAGTGTCCCGAGCTCTGGAAACACCATATATTTT.

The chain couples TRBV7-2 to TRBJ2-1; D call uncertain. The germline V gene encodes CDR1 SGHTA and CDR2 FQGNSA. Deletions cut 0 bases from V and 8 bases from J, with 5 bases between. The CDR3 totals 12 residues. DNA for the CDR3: TGTGCCAGCAGCTTAGCGCGCCATGAGCAGTTCTTC. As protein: CASSLARHEQFF.

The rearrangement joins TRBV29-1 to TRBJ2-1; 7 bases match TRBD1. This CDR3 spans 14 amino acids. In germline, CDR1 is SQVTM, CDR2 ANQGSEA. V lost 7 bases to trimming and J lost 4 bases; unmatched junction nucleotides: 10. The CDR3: CSGGQVTNYNEQFF. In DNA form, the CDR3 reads TGCAGCGGCGGACAGGTTACTAATTACAATGAGCAGTTCTTC.

The CDR3 region is CASSLVLHTEAFF. CDR3 bases: TGTGCCAGCAGCTTAGTGCTGCACACTGAAGCTTTCTTT. This chain joins TRBV7-9 and TRBJ1-1; D call uncertain. The CDR3 length is 13 residues. Trimming left V 1 base short and J 3 bases short, with 6 bases between. Germline values: CDR1 SEHNR, CDR2 FQNEAQ (reference sequence).

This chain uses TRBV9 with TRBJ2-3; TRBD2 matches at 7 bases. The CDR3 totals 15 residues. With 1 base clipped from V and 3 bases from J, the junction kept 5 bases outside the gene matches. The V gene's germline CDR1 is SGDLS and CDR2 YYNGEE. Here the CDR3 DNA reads TGTGCCAGCAGCGTATGGGAGGGAAAGACAGATACGCAGTATTTT. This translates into CASSVWEGKTDTQYF.

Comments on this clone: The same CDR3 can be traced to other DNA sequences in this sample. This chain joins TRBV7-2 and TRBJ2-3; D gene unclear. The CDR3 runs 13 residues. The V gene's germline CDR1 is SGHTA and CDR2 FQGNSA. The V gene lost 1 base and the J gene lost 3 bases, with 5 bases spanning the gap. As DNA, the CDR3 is TGTGCCAGCAGCTTAGTTGGTACAGATACGCAGTATTTT. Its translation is CASSLVGTDTQYF. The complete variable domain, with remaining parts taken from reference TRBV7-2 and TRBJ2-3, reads GAGVSQSPSNKVTEKGKDVELRCDPISGHTALYWYRQSLGQGLEFLIYFQGNSAPDKSGLPSDRFSAERTGGSVSTLTIQRTQQEDSAVYLCASSLVGTDTQYFGPGTRLTVL.

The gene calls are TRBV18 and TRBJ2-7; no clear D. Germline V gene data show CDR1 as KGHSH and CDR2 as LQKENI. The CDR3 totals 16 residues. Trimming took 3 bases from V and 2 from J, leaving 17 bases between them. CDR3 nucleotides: TGTGCCAGCTCACCTAAAAAGGGTGGGCCAACCTACGAGCAGTACGTC. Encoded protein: CASSPKKGGPTYEQYV.

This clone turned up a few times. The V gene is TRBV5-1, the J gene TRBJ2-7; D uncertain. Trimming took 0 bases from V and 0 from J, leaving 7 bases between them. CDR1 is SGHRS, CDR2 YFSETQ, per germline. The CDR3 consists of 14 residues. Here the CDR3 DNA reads TGCGCCAGCAGCTTGGTGGTCAGCTCCTACGAGCAGTACTTC. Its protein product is CASSLVVSSYEQYF. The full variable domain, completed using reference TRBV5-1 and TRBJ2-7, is KAGVTQTPRYLIKTRGQQVTLSCSPISGHRSVSWYQQTPGQGLQFLFEYFSETQRNKGNFPGRFSGRQFSNSRSEMNVSTLELGDSALYLCASSLVVSSYEQYFGPGTRLTVT.

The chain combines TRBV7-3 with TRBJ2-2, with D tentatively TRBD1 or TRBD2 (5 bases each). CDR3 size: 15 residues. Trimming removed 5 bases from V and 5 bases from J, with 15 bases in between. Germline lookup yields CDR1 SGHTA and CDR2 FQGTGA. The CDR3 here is CASSHGALQTGELFF. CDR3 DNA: TGTGCCAGCAGCCACGGGGCCCTCCAGACCGGGGAGCTGTTTTTT.